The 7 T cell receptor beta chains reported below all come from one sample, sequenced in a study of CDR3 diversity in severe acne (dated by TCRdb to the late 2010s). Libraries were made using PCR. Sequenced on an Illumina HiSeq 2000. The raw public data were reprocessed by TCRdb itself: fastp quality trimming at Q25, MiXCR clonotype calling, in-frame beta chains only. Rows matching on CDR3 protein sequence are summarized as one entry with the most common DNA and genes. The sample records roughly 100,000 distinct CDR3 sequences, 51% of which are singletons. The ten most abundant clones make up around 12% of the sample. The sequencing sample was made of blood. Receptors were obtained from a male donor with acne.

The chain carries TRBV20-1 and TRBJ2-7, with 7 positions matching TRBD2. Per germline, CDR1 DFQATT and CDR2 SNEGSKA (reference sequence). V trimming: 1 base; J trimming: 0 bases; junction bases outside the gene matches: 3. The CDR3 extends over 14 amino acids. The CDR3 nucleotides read TGCAGTGCTAGAGGGGGGGGGGTCTCCTACGAGCAGTACTTC. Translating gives CSARGGGVSYEQYF.

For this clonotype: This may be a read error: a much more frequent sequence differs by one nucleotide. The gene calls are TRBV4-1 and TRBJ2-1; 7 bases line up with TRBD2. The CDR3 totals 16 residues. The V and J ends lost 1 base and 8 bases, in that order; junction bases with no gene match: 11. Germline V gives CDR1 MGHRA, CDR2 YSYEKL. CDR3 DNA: TGCGCCAGCAGCCAAGCGACTGGCGGGAGAGACCATGAGCAGTTCTTC. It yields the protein CASSQATGGRDHEQFF.

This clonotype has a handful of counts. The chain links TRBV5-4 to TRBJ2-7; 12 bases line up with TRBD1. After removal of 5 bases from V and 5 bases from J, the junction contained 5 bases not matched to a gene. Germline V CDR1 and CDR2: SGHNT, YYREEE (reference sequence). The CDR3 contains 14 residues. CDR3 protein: CASRGTGGFDEQYF. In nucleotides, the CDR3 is TGTGCCAGCAGGGGGACAGGGGGCTTTGACGAGCAGTACTTC.

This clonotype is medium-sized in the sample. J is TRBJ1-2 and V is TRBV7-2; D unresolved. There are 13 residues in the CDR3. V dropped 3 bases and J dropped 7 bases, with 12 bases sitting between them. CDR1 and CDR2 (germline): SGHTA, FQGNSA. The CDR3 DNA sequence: TGTGCCAGCAGCTTGGTGCCCCGGGGTGGCTACACCTTC. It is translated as CASSLVPRGGYTF. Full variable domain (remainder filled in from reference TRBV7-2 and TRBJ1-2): GAGVSQSPSNKVTEKGKDVELRCDPISGHTALYWYRQSLGQGLEFLIYFQGNSAPDKSGLPSDRFSAERTGGSVSTLTIQRTQQEDSAVYLCASSLVPRGGYTFGSGTRLTVV.

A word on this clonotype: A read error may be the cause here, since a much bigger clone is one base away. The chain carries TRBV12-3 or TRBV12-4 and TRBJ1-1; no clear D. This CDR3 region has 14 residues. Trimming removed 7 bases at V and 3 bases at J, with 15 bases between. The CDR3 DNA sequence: TGTGCCAGCAACCAGTGGAGGGATGACACTGAAGCTTTCTTT. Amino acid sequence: CASNQWRDDTEAFF.

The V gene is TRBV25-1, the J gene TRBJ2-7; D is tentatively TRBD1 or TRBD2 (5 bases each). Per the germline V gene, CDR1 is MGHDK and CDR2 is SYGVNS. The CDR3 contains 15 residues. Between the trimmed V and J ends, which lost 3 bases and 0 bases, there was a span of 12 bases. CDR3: CASSDLGDGSYEQYF. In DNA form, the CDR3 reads TGTGCCAGCAGTGACCTAGGGGACGGCTCCTACGAGCAGTACTTC.

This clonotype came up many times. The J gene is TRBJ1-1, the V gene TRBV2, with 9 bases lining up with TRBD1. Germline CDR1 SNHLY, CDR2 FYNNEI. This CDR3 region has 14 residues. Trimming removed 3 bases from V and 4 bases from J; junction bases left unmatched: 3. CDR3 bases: TGTGCCAGCAGTGATACAGGGGGCGGCACTGAAGCTTTCTTT. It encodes CASSDTGGGTEAFF.